One sample yielded the 15 T cell receptor beta chains listed below, sequenced in a study of blood T cell repertoires in COVID-19. Sequenced by immunoSEQ multiplex PCR; TCRdb stores in-frame clones only, minus some. The table records some 110,000 clones, 84% of them present only once. Specimen: PBMCs or T cells enriched from blood (not recorded which). These receptors all come from a woman aged 25 to 45 who had recovered from COVID-19.

This clone was observed a single time. V is TRBV2 and J is TRBJ1-1; D may be TRBD1 (5 bases). This CDR3 is 14 amino acids long. Between the trimmed V and J ends, which lost 6 bases and 0 bases, there was a span of 11 bases. Germline CDR1 SNHLY, CDR2 FYNNEI. The CDR3 loop is CASRLRVVNTEAFF. The CDR3 DNA reads TGTGCCAGCAGGCTCAGGGTCGTGAACACTGAAGCTTTCTTT.

The chain carries TRBV4-1 and TRBJ2-5; TRBD1 matches 8 bases. Losses at the gene ends were 4 bases for V and 2 bases for J; bases not matched to a gene: 6. The CDR3 runs to 15 residues. CDR1 and CDR2 (germline): MGHRA, YSYEKL. CDR3 in amino acids: CASSLSGGLQETQYF. The CDR3 DNA reads TGCGCCAGCAGCCTGTCAGGGGGCTTACAAGAGACCCAGTACTTC.

This chain joins TRBV28 and TRBJ2-1; 8 positions match TRBD2. The CDR3 is made up of 18 amino acids. Germline V gene sequence: CDR1 MDHEN, CDR2 SYDVKM. Trimming at V came to 2 bases and at J to 7 bases, leaving 16 bases not matched to a gene. The chain's CDR3 is CASSLGASGFFNGNEQFF. In DNA form, the CDR3 reads TGTGCCAGCAGTTTAGGGGCTAGCGGGTTTTTCAACGGGAATGAGCAGTTCTTC.

This chain joins TRBV5-1 and TRBJ2-5; D might be TRBD2 (6 bases). The V gene's germline CDR1 is SGHRS and CDR2 YFSETQ. Trimming stripped 1 base from V and 4 bases from J, with 17 bases between. The CDR3 length is 16 residues. CDR3 sequence: CASSLRWSSESETQYF. The CDR3, as DNA: TGCGCCAGCAGCTTGAGGTGGTCTAGCGAGTCAGAGACCCAGTACTTC.

The CDR3 DNA sequence: TGCGCCAGCAGCCAAGAACTTTACAGGGCGACCGGGGAGCTGTTTTTT. Protein product: CASSQELYRATGELFF. The chain employs TRBV4-3 and TRBJ2-2; perhaps TRBD1 as D (6 bases). The CDR3 sequence is 16 residues long. Between the trimmed V and J ends, which lost 0 bases and 5 bases, there was a span of 13 bases. From germline, CDR1 is LGHNA and CDR2 YSLEER.

The count of this clone is one. This chain uses TRBV7-6 with TRBJ2-2; TRBD2 agrees at 7 bases. Germline CDR1 SGHVS, CDR2 FNYEAQ. The CDR3 length is 16 residues. Germline trimming cut 5 bases from V and 4 bases from J; bases unmatched to any gene: 10. The CDR3 nucleotides are TGTGCCAGCAGCCTCCCCTTCGCGGGAGCCACCGGGGAGCTGTTTTTT. Its protein product is CASSLPFAGATGELFF.

The chain employs TRBV28 and TRBJ2-7; 13 nucleotides align to TRBD2. V lost 4 bases and J lost 5; bases outside the gene matches: 11. Germline V lookup: CDR1 MDHEN, CDR2 SYDVKM. This CDR3 has 17 amino acids. The CDR3 DNA is TGTGCCAGCAGTTCCTCGATCGGACTAGCGGGGGTTAACGAGCAGTACTTC. Translation gives CASSSSIGLAGVNEQYF.

The V and J genes are TRBV28 and TRBJ2-3, with D unclear. The length of the CDR3 is 11 residues. Germline values: CDR1 MDHEN, CDR2 SYDVKM. For the CDR3, the DNA is TGTGGTCGGGTCAACACAGATACGCAGTATTTT. Translating gives CGRVNTDTQYF.

The chain uses TRBV5-1 and TRBJ2-3; 10 positions match TRBD1. The germline V gene encodes CDR1 SGHRS and CDR2 YFSETQ. CDR3 length: 15 amino acids. The trim removed 4 bases at V and 3 bases at J, leaving 5 bases unmatched. The CDR3 protein is CASSIRDRGTDTQYF. The CDR3 bases are TGCGCCAGCAGCATAAGGGACAGGGGAACAGATACGCAGTATTTT.

This clone is a singleton in its sample. The CDR3 DNA follows: TGTGCCAGCAGCTCCGCAGGGATGGGCAGCTATGGCTACACCTTC. This translates into CASSSAGMGSYGYTF. V gene TRBV6-5 combines with J gene TRBJ1-2, with D perhaps matching TRBD1 (5 bases). Per germline, CDR1 MNHEY and CDR2 SVGAGI. This CDR3 region has 15 residues. V gave up 6 bases and J gave up 4 bases, with 18 bases separating them.

V gene TRBV10-3 combines with J gene TRBJ2-7; TRBD2 matches at 11 bases. Germline V gene lookup returns CDR1 ENHRY and CDR2 SYGVKD. Trimming cost V 6 bases and J 4 bases; bases outside gene matches: 14. CDR3 length: 17 residues. For the CDR3, the DNA is TGTGCCATCAGCAAGGGACAGACCGGGACTAGCGGATACGAGCAGTACTTC. Amino acid sequence: CAISKGQTGTSGYEQYF.

The CDR3 DNA reads TGTGCCAGCAGTTTAAAGGCCCGAGCTGTGAGGTCCTACGAGCAGTACTTC. Its translation: CASSLKARAVRSYEQYF. The genes are TRBV27 and TRBJ2-7; D not resolved. The CDR3 is 17 residues long. The germline gives CDR1 MNHEY, CDR2 SMNVEV (reference sequence). Trimming cost V 2 bases and J 1 base, with 18 bases left between them.

The chain recombines TRBV14 with TRBJ1-1; D remains unclear. V dropped 0 bases and J dropped 0 bases, with 5 bases sitting between them. CDR3 size: 14 residues. Germline CDR1 reads SGHDN; CDR2 reads FVKESK. CDR3 region: CASSQDWLNTEAFF. The DNA for the CDR3 is TGTGCCAGCAGCCAAGATTGGCTGAACACTGAAGCTTTCTTT.

This chain links TRBV18 with TRBJ1-1; 9 nucleotides align to TRBD1. The CDR3 sequence is 16 residues long. J lost 3 bases, V lost 6 bases, and 11 bases had no gene match. Looked up from germline, CDR1 is KGHSH and CDR2 is LQKENI. The CDR3 DNA is TGTGCCAGCTCGCAAAGACAGGGGGTACAGGACACTGAAGCTTTCTTT. Translated, it gives CASSQRQGVQDTEAFF.

This chain links TRBV11-2 with TRBJ1-4, with D perhaps matching TRBD1 (5 bases). The germline CDR1 and CDR2 sequences are SGHAT and FQNNGV. Trimming left V 5 bases short and J 7 bases short, with 11 bases between. CDR3 length equals 13 residues. The CDR3 DNA follows: TGTGCCAGCAGCGGGGGGAATGGTGAAAAACTGTTTTTT. Protein: CASSGGNGEKLFF.